This section outlines one T cell receptor beta chain sequence together with its context. This clonotype has a count of ten or more. No antigen is known for it. No base-level quality is on record; no much larger clone is a single base apart. Stable Graves' hyperthyroidism was defined as the absence of progression to ophthalmopathy over 18 months of follow-up. The hyperthyroidism patients were between 18 and 65 years old and newly diagnosed, with a disease duration of less than 2 months. Any patient with an uncontrolled infection, another autoimmune disease, pregnancy or lactation was excluded. Diagnoses were established on the basis of clinical symptoms, serum thyroxine and TRAb, thyroid ultrasound, and orbital computed tomography. Ficoll-Paque density gradient centrifugation was used to isolate PBMCs from around 10 ml of fresh peripheral blood. Trizol reagent was used to extract total RNA, and RNA quality was then checked on an Agilent 2100 Bioanalyzer.

TCR beta CDR3 regions were amplified from RNA transcripts. For the first round of RT-PCR on the TCR CDR3, the HTBI primer set was used together with the Qiagen OneStep RT-PCR kit. The libraries were constructed in a second round of multiplex PCR and then size-selected and purified. Sequencing of the libraries was done on an Illumina HiSeq2000 using paired-end 100 bp reads. Per the authors' processing: SOAPnuke was used to process the raw data, with reads discarded if the reads contained adapters or uncalled bases, had a mean Phred below 15, or lacked an exact constant-primer or identifier match. COPE v1.2.5 was used to merge the high-quality paired reads, and each unique nucleotide sequence was defined as a clonotype. MiTCR v1.1 was used to align clonotypes to the IMGT TRBV, TRBD and TRBJ reference segments. Analysis was restricted to V-J combinations with a frequency above 0.0001, which covered over 98% of repertoires. A TCS score was defined as the ratio between F50 (clonal expansion) and ExV (chaos), using BLOSUM62-based TCRdist between CDR3 peptides within each V-J. Welch's t-statistics and random forest reduced roughly 500 V-J features to fewer than 15, which were used in a naive Bayes classifier (R e1071). TCRdb trimmed public reads at Q25 via fastp, called clones via MiXCR and kept in-frame beta chains. Rows are combined by CDR3 protein, so each entry shows the most common genes and DNA. These V and J calls rely on TCRdb rather than the paper's analysis. The sample has approximately 420,000 distinct CDR3 sequences on record, approximately 15% of them singletons. Of the sample, 5% to 6% is held by the ten largest clones.

V and J are truncated by 3 bases and 6 bases respectively, leaving an intervening sequence of 14 bases. The CDR3 runs 14 residues from the cysteine to the phenylalanine. Just the 42-base CDR3 DNA is kept, in frame starting at base 1. As encoded in the germline V gene, CDR1 is SGHAT while CDR2 is FQNNGV. This entry belongs to a study of T cells in Graves' hyperthyroidism and ophthalmopathy (dated by TCRdb to the late 2010s). About the investigation overall: Peripheral blood samples were taken at initial diagnosis, before any treatment was given. TCR V-J signatures able to tell the groups apart were searched for in a discovery cohort of 100 patients, of whom around 43 had Graves' ophthalmopathy and more than 55 had stable Graves' hyperthyroidism. An independent validation cohort of around 19 hyperthyroidism patients and 17 patients who later progressed to ophthalmopathy tested prospective prediction of ophthalmopathy. The approximately 97 discovery patients were randomly divided into training and test sets at a 7:3 ratio. In several Graves' hyperthyroidism patients, the study also compared T-cell repertoires from thyroid tissue with T-cell repertoires from blood. Once sampling was done, hyperthyroidism patients were given methimazole at a starting dose of 30 mg daily, whereas ophthalmopathy patients were given high-dose intravenous methylprednisolone. TCR Vbeta CDR3 sequencing of approximately 140 peripheral blood samples (about 45 ophthalmopathy, about 80 hyperthyroidism and roughly 17 progressor patients) is reported in the paper. Findings and caveats that apply to the study as a whole: During validation, the model predicted progression to ophthalmopathy a median of around 6 months ahead of onset, with almost 71% sensitivity and roughly 75% specificity. Sample size was not statistically predetermined, and blinding of investigators to group allocation was not performed. Blood samples also contained most of the expanded thyroid clonotypes (frequency above 0.001), which suggests that blood repertoires may reflect thyroid immune responses. A 13 V-J signature model separated ophthalmopathy from stable hyperthyroidism, with about 88% sensitivity and 81% to 82% specificity in cross-validation and 80%/75% in testing.

The receptor's source is a woman between 18 and 30 years old with Graves' hyperthyroidism. Here the chain combines TRBV11-2 and TRBJ1-1; the D gene cannot be resolved reliably. The sequencing input was blood. The DNA sequence is given as TGTGCCAGCAGCTTTGAGGTGCGCTCGGCTGAAGCTTTCTTT. Its protein product is CASSFEVRSAEAFF.